Shown below are 15 T cell receptor beta chains from a single sample sequenced in a study of shared clonotypes between healthy human individuals. Sequencing used immunoSEQ multiplex PCR; TCRdb keeps in-frame clones, though not all of them. The sample holds 2 million to 2.5 million clones, about 94% seen once. The sequenced sample was naive CD4+ T cells sorted from blood. Subset defined: CD45RA+ positively selected. The source of these receptors is a man between 18 and 35 years old in good health.

This chain uses TRBV30 with TRBJ1-2; 9 bases match TRBD1. The trim removed 3 bases at V and 2 bases at J, leaving 4 bases unmatched. The germline V gene encodes CDR1 GTSNPN and CDR2 SVGIG (reference sequence). The CDR3 has 14 amino acids. The CDR3 nucleotides read TGTGCCTGGAGCGATGGACAGGGGAACTATGGCTACACCTTC. The encoded protein is CAWSDGQGNYGYTF.

The V gene is TRBV5-1, the J gene TRBJ2-1; D perhaps matches TRBD2 (6 bases). The germline V gene has CDR1 SGHRS and CDR2 YFSETQ. CDR3 length equals 14 residues. V was clipped by 4 bases and J by 5 bases, with 13 bases between them. As DNA, the CDR3 is TGCGCCAGCAGCCCGGGGGTGTTGGACAATGAGCAGTTCTTC. This codes for CASSPGVLDNEQFF. The whole variable domain, filled in from reference TRBV5-1 and TRBJ2-1, reads KAGVTQTPRYLIKTRGQQVTLSCSPISGHRSVSWYQQTPGQGLQFLFEYFSETQRNKGNFPGRFSGRQFSNSRSEMNVSTLELGDSALYLCASSPGVLDNEQFFGPGTRLTVL.

The V and J genes are TRBV7-9 and TRBJ2-7, with D unresolved. Trimming left V 4 bases short and J 4 bases short, with 8 bases between. Germline CDR1 reads SEHNR; CDR2 reads FQNEAQ (reference sequence). CDR3 length equals 12 residues. Written as DNA, the CDR3 is TGTGCCAGCAGCTCGCAGAGATACGAGCAGTACTTC. Translation: CASSSQRYEQYF.

V gene TRBV6-6 combines with J gene TRBJ1-5; the D is unclear. The ends were cut back, 5 bases at V and 2 bases at J, with 13 bases in the middle. The V gene's germline CDR1 is MNHNY and CDR2 SVGAGI (reference sequence). This CDR3 is built from 15 residues. CDR3 protein: CASSQGKKGNQPQHF. In nucleotides, the CDR3 is TGTGCCAGCAGTCAAGGGAAAAAGGGCAATCAGCCCCAGCATTTT.

The chain carries TRBV6-5 and TRBJ2-1; D uncertain. Germline V gene sequence: CDR1 MNHEY, CDR2 SVGAGI. The CDR3 extends over 12 amino acids. V was pared by 8 bases and J by 7 bases, with 12 bases between. The CDR3 here is CASLGEANEQFF. The CDR3 coding sequence is TGTGCCAGCCTCGGAGAGGCAAATGAGCAGTTCTTC.

The chain is built from TRBV4-3 and TRBJ2-5; 7 bases match TRBD2. In germline, CDR1 is LGHNA, CDR2 YSLEER. Trimming took 0 bases from V and 2 from J; bases not matched to a gene: 3. CDR3 size: 15 residues. CDR3 loop: CASSQDYGRQETQYF. CDR3 DNA: TGCGCCAGCAGCCAAGATTACGGGAGGCAAGAGACCCAGTACTTC.

V usage is TRBV18 and J usage is TRBJ1-2, with D perhaps matching TRBD1 (5 bases). This CDR3 is 15 amino acids long. Germline CDR1 and CDR2: KGHSH and LQKENI. Trimming removed 1 base at V and 3 bases at J, with 12 bases between. The CDR3 DNA sequence: TGTGCCAGCTCACCACAACAAGGGGCCGACTATGGCTACACCTTC. It translates to CASSPQQGADYGYTF.

The chain recombines TRBV9 with TRBJ2-5, with 8 positions matching TRBD2. The CDR3 runs 15 residues. With V trimmed by 0 bases and J by 4 bases, 5 bases remained unmatched. Germline loops: CDR1 SGDLS, CDR2 YYNGEE. The CDR3 is CASSVEPGRGETQYF. The CDR3 region has the DNA TGTGCCAGCAGCGTAGAACCCGGGAGGGGAGAGACCCAGTACTTC.

To note about this clone: At one boundary the junction diverges from the germline segment, which might be a read error. The genes are TRBV18 and TRBJ1-1; TRBD1 aligns across 8 bases. This CDR3 has 10 residues. Looked up from germline, CDR1 is KGHSH and CDR2 is LQKENI. In DNA, the CDR3 is TGTGCCAGCTCAGAGGACAGGGTCTTTTTT. Residues: CASSEDRVFF.

The chain is built from TRBV4-3 and TRBJ1-1; D gene ambiguous. Trimming shortened V by 4 bases and J by 2 bases, and 14 bases separated the two germline ends. From germline, CDR1 is LGHNA and CDR2 YSLEER. The CDR3 runs to 15 residues. CDR3 bases: TGCGCCAGCAGCCGTAACCGGGATTTTAACACTGAAGCTTTCTTT. It codes for CASSRNRDFNTEAFF.

The chain links TRBV7-2 to TRBJ1-5, with 7 bases that match TRBD1. The CDR3 consists of 13 residues. With 4 bases clipped from V and 6 bases from J, the junction kept 3 bases outside the gene matches. From germline, CDR1 is SGHTA and CDR2 FQGNSA. The CDR3 is CASSSDRVQPQHF. The CDR3 bases are TGTGCCAGCAGCTCCGACAGGGTTCAGCCCCAGCATTTT. Looking up the rest from reference TRBV7-2 and TRBJ1-5 gives the full variable domain: GAGVSQSPSNKVTEKGKDVELRCDPISGHTALYWYRQSLGQGLEFLIYFQGNSAPDKSGLPSDRFSAERTGGSVSTLTIQRTQQEDSAVYLCASSSDRVQPQHFGDGTRLSIL.

The chain has TRBV27 and TRBJ1-1, with TRBD1 identical over 7 bases. The germline CDR1 and CDR2 sequences are MNHEY and SMNVEV (reference sequence). There are 13 residues in the CDR3. Losses at the gene ends were 6 bases for V and 5 bases for J; bases not matched to a gene: 6. CDR3 in amino acids: CASRVDRDTEAFF. In DNA form, the CDR3 reads TGTGCCAGCAGGGTCGACAGGGATACTGAAGCTTTCTTT.

This clone appeared a few times. The rearrangement uses TRBV29-1 and TRBJ1-1; D remains ambiguous. CDR3 length equals 12 residues. Trimming removed 6 bases from V and 3 bases from J, with 11 bases in between. CDR1 and CDR2 (germline): SQVTM, ANQGSEA. The CDR3 nucleotides read TGCAGCGTACTTACCAGAGACACTGAAGCTTTCTTT. It is translated as CSVLTRDTEAFF. The complete variable domain, with remaining parts taken from reference TRBV29-1 and TRBJ1-1, reads SAVISQKPSRDICQRGTSLTIQCQVDSQVTMMFWYRQQPGQSLTLIATANQGSEATYESGFVIDKFPISRPNLTFSTLTVSNMSPEDSSIYLCSVLTRDTEAFFGQGTRLTVV.

V usage is TRBV15 and J usage is TRBJ2-7; the match to TRBD1 covers 10 bases. The V and J ends lost 3 bases and 5 bases, in that order; junction bases with no gene match: 10. The CDR3 sequence is 16 residues long. Germline CDR1 LNHNV, CDR2 YYDKDF (reference sequence). The CDR3 sequence: CATSSKDRGDWNEQYF. CDR3 DNA: TGTGCCACCAGCAGCAAGGACAGGGGGGATTGGAACGAGCAGTACTTC.

V gene TRBV5-1 combines with J gene TRBJ2-1, with 10 bases identical to TRBD2. Trimming took 0 bases from V and 8 from J; bases not matched to a gene: 8. There are 16 residues in the CDR3. Germline V gene data show CDR1 as SGHRS and CDR2 as YFSETQ. The CDR3, as DNA: TGCGCCAGCAGCTTGGCCTTACTAGCGGGACAGCATGAGCAGTTCTTC. Protein product: CASSLALLAGQHEQFF.